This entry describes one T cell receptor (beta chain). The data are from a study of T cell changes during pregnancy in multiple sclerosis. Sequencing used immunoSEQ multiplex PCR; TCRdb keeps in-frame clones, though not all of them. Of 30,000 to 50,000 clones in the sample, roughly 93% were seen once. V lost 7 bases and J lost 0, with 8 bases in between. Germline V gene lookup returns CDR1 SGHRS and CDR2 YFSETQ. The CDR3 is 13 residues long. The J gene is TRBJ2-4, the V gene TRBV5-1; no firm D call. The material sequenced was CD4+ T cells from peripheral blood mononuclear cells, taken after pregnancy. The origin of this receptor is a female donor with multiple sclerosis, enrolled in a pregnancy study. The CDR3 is CASRSLAKNIQYF. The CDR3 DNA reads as TGCGCCAGCCGGTCCTTAGCCAAAAACATTCAGTACTTC.